This T cell receptor beta chain stems from a study of cytomegalovirus exposure and HLA in healthy donors. Study-level points and caveats: Presence/absence analyses supposed approximately even sequencing depth among donors. A previous analysis found most TCR beta V segments productive roughly 90% or roughly 30% of the time. In vitro work confirmed that a few CMV-associated chains recognize CMV antigens.

In the PCR, 60 Vbeta and 13 Jbeta primers were used. Generated by immunoSEQ multiplex PCR, the TCRdb table keeps only in-frame clones and is missing some. The profile covers fewer than 150,000 clones, with about 80% appearing a single time and 2% to 2.5% taken by the ten largest. The germline V gene has CDR1 GTSNPN and CDR2 SVGIG (reference sequence). The CDR3 runs to 14 residues. V was clipped by 4 bases and J by 4 bases; unmatched bases: 8. A word on this clone: What it binds is unknown.

Sequencing was carried out using PBMCs. This rearrangement joins TRBV30 to TRBJ2-3; 7 bases align to TRBD2. The sequence was obtained from a man aged 25 to 40 in good health and CMV-seronegative. The CDR3 protein is CAWTAGLSSDTQYF. For the CDR3, the DNA is TGTGCCTGGACTGCGGGACTAAGCTCAGATACGCAGTATTTT.